The table lists the clone carrying this T cell receptor beta chain with a few counts. Its antigen is currently unknown. The data are from a study of response to subunit inactivated influenza vaccine. Findings of the study overall: After each seasonal influenza vaccination, few new T cells are recruited, the authors suggested.

With 0 bases clipped from V and 7 bases from J, the junction kept 6 bases outside the gene matches. The CDR3 contains 16 residues. From germline, CDR1 is SGHVS and CDR2 FNYEAQ. TCRdb independently ran MiXCR on the RT-PCR reads; one entry per CDR3 protein. The sample includes more than 550,000 distinct CDR3 sequences, around 11% of them seen just once. The receptor's source is a man aged 45 to 65 who received an inactivated influenza vaccine. Material: PBMCs from blood, obtained on the day of vaccination. The rearrangement links TRBV7-6 to TRBJ1-6; 7 bases line up with TRBD1. CDR3 in amino acids: CASSLAGGQINSPLHF. The CDR3 bases are TGTGCCAGCAGCTTAGCGGGGGGACAGATAAATTCACCCCTCCACTTT.